The rows below give T cell receptor beta chains drawn from one sample of a study of identical twins. TCRdb recomputed calls from the 5' RACE reads with MiXCR, one row per CDR3 protein. The table shows hundreds of thousands of distinct CDR3 sequences, with about 20% occurring only once. This sample was shared with a second study, whose subject was T cells expressing NK-cell markers.

The sample comprised PBMCs. The receptors stem from a woman younger than 30 in good health. CDR3s include the opening cysteine and the closing phenylalanine or tryptophan.

v_gene	j_gene	CDR3aa
TRBV6-5	TRBJ2-2	CASSYTSGVTGELFF
TRBV12-5	TRBJ2-3	CASGLPLPLSTDTQYF
TRBV20-1	TRBJ2-5	CSASTSGGFWTQYF
TRBV19	TRBJ2-6	CASPWASGANVLTF
TRBV20-1	TRBJ2-1	CSAREGPNEQFF
TRBV10-3	TRBJ2-7	CAISASGPEDREAYEQYF
TRBV9	TRBJ2-3	CASSEGPLAGARDTQYF
TRBV5-1	TRBJ1-1	CASSFEELTNTEAFF
TRBV19	TRBJ1-1	CASSSEQGATSEAFF
TRBV20-1	TRBJ2-1	CSARDFIHEQFF
TRBV4-1	TRBJ2-7	CASSQNFLQYF
TRBV5-1	TRBJ2-2	CASSLADRGNTGELFF
TRBV11-1	TRBJ2-1	CASSTHALLGQGSSYNEQFF
TRBV28	TRBJ1-5	CASRGTTDQPQHF
TRBV20-1	TRBJ2-2	CSAKEDRAPGELFF
TRBV6-6	TRBJ2-2	CASSAAVTGELFF
TRBV5-1	TRBJ2-5	CASSSTRAGGETQYF
TRBV7-9	TRBJ2-7	CASSSPLAPEQYF
TRBV6-5	TRBJ2-1	CASSYTDSGDEQFF
TRBV10-1	TRBJ1-1	CASSGTPDNEAFF
TRBV5-1	TRBJ2-5	CASRIGDRGTQETQYF
TRBV15	TRBJ1-5	CATSRVTSNQPQHF
TRBV12-3/TRBV12-4	TRBJ2-2	CASSLTRAITGELFF
TRBV12-5	TRBJ2-5	CASADDLTGAETQYF
TRBV6-5	TRBJ2-5	CASISGGETQYF
TRBV29-1	TRBJ2-3	CSVALWAAGADTQYF
TRBV10-1	TRBJ2-2	CASSGPGQGNTGELFF
TRBV6-1	TRBJ2-1	CASRRAPKPPSSYNEQFF
TRBV5-1	TRBJ1-2	CASSDGGGDGYTF
TRBV5-1	TRBJ2-3	CASSAGQGAGDTQYF
TRBV5-1	TRBJ2-7	CASRPTGKLYEQYF
TRBV18	TRBJ2-5	CASSPRYQETQYF
TRBV7-9	TRBJ2-3	CASSWVAGEKDTQYF
TRBV20-1	TRBJ2-7	CSARVGEGYEQYF
TRBV12-3/TRBV12-4	TRBJ2-1	CASSLRWQGKGNEQFF
TRBV6-7	TRBJ1-1	CASNHITGTANTEAFF
TRBV7-9	TRBJ2-7	CASSLGLADVGEQYF
TRBV20-1	TRBJ2-7	CSAQGHPSYEQYF
TRBV29-1	TRBJ2-7	CSVGTSGRMDDEQYF
TRBV7-2	TRBJ1-1	CASSLAGVLGTEAFF